The text below deals with one T cell receptor beta chain. This sample was taken from a study of T cells in localized non-small cell lung cancer. Profiled with immunoSEQ multiplex PCR; TCRdb holds only in-frame clones, not every one. The sample comprises about 72,000 clones, approximately 84% of which are singletons, and roughly 13% rests with the top ten. This specimen consisted of peripheral blood, obtained before any cancer treatment. The TCR was taken from an older female donor with stage I lung adenocarcinoma.

The DNA of the CDR3 is TGTGCCAGCAGCATTTCAGGGGGCGCCTCCATCGGAGCTTTCTTT. Translating gives CASSISGGASIGAFF. The rearrangement joins TRBV7-9 to TRBJ1-1; 8 bases map to TRBD1. Unmatched junction bases numbered 15, after V lost 5 bases and J lost 10 bases. Germline CDR1 SEHNR, CDR2 FQNEAQ (reference sequence). CDR3 length: 15 amino acids.